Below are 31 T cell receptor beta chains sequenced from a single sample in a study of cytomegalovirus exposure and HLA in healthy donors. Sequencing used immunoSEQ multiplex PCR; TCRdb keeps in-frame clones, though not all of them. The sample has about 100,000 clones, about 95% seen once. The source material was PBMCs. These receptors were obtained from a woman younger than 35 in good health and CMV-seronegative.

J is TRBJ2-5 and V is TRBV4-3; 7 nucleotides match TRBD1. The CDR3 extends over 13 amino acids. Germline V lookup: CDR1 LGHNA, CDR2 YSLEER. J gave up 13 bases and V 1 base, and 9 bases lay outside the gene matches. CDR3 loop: CASSQGTGVPLYF. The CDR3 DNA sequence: TGCGCCAGCAGCCAAGGTACAGGGGTGCCCCTGTACTTC.

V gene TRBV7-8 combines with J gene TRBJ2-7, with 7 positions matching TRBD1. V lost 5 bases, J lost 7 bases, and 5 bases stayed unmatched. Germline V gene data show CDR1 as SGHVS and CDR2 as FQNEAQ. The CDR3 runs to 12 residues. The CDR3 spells CASSPDREEQYF. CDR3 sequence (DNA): TGTGCCAGCAGCCCAGACAGGGAGGAGCAGTACTTC.

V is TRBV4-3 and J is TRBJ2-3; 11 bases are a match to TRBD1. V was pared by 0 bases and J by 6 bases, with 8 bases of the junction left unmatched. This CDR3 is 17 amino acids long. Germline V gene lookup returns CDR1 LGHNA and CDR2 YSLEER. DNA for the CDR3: TGCGCCAGCAGCCAAGATTCCGGGACAGGGGGTTTGGATACGCAGTATTTT. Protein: CASSQDSGTGGLDTQYF.

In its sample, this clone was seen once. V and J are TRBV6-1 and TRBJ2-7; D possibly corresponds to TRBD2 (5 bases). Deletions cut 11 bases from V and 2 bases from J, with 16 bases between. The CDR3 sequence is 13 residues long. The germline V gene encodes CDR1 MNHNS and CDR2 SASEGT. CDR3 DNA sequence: TGTGCCGCAGGAGGAAGCGGCGCCTACGAGCAGTACTTC. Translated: CAAGGSGAYEQYF.

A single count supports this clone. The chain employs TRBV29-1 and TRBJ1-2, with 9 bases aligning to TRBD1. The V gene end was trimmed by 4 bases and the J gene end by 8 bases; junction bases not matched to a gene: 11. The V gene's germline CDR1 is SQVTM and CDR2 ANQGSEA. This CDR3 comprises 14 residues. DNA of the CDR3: TGCAGCGTTGTGGTACAGGGGGCCTCTAGAGGCTACACCTTC. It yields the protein CSVVVQGASRGYTF.

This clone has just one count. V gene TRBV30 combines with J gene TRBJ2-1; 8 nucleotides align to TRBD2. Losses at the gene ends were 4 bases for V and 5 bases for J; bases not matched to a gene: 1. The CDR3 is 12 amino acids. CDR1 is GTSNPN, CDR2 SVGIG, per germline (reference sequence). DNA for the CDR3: TGTGCCTGGAAGCGGGAGAACAATGAGCAGTTCTTC. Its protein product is CAWKRENNEQFF.

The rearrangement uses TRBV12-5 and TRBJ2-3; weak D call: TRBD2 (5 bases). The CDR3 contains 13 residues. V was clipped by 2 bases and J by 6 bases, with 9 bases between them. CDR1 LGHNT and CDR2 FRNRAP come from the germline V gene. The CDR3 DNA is TGTGCTAGTGGTTTGAGTAGGGAGGATACGCAGTATTTT. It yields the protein CASGLSREDTQYF.

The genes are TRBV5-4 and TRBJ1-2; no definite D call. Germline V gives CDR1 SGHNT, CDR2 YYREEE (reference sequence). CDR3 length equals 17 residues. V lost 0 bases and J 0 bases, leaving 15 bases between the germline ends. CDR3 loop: CASSLDLGTRPNYGYTF. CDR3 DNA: TGTGCCAGCAGCTTGGATCTCGGTACCAGGCCTAACTATGGCTACACCTTC. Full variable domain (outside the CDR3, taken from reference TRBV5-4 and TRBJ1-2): ETGVTQSPTHLIKTRGQQVTLRCSSQSGHNTVSWYQQALGQGPQFIFQYYREEENGRGNFPPRFSGLQFPNYSSELNVNALELDDSALYLCASSLDLGTRPNYGYTFGSGTRLTVV.

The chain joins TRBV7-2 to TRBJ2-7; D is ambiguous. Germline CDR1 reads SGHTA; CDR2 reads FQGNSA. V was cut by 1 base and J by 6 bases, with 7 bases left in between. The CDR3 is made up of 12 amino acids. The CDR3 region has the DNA TGTGCCAGCAGCTTAGGCTCGAGCGAGCAGTACTTC. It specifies CASSLGSSEQYF.

The CDR3 DNA follows: TGCGCCAGCAGTGCGGGACTAGCGGAAAACAATGAGCAGTTCTTC. Its translation is CASSAGLAENNEQFF. This rearrangement joins TRBV10-1 to TRBJ2-1, with 11 positions matching TRBD2. The germline V gene encodes CDR1 WNHNN and CDR2 SYGVQD (reference sequence). The CDR3 has 15 amino acids. V dropped 4 bases and J dropped 5; count of bases not matched to a gene: 4.

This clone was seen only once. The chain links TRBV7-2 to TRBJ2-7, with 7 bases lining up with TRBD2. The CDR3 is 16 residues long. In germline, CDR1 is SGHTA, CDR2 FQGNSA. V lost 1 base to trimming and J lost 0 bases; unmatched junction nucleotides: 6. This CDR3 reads CASSLELSSGSYEQYF. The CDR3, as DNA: TGTGCCAGCAGCTTAGAGTTGTCTAGCGGCTCCTACGAGCAGTACTTC.

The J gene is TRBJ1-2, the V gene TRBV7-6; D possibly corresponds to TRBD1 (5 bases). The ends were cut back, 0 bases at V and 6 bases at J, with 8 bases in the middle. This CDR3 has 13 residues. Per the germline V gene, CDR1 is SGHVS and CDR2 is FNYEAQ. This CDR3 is CASSLAPGDGYTF. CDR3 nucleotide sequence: TGTGCCAGCAGCTTAGCTCCGGGGGATGGCTACACCTTC.

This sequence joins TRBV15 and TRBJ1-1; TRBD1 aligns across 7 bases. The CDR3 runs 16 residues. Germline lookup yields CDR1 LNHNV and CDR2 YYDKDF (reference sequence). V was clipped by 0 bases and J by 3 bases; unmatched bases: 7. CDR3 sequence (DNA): TGTGCCACCAGCAGAGATCGAGGGGGCCTATACACTGAAGCTTTCTTT. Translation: CATSRDRGGLYTEAFF.

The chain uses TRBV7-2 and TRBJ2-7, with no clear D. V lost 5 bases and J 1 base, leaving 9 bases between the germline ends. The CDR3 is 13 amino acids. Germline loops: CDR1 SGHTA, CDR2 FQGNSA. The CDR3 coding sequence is TGTGCCAGCAGCCCACCGGGTTCCTACGAGCAGTACTTC. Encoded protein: CASSPPGSYEQYF.

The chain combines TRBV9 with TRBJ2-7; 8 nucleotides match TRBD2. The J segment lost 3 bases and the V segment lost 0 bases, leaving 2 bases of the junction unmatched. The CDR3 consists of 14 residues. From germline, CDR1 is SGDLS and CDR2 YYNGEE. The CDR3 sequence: CASSVEGTSYEQYF. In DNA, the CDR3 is TGTGCCAGCAGCGTAGAAGGGACTAGCTACGAGCAGTACTTC.

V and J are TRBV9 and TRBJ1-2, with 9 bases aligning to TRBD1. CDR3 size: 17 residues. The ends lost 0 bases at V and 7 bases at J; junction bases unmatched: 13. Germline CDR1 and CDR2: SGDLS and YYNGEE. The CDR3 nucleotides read TGTGCCAGCAGCGTAGACCCTATAACAGGGGGCGCGGCTGGCTACACCTTC. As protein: CASSVDPITGGAAGYTF.

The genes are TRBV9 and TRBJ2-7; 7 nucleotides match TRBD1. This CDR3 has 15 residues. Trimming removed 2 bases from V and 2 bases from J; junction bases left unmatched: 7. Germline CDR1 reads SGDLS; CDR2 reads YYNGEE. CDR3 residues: CASSVDKQGTYEQYF. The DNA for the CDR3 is TGTGCCAGCAGCGTCGACAAACAGGGGACCTACGAGCAGTACTTC.

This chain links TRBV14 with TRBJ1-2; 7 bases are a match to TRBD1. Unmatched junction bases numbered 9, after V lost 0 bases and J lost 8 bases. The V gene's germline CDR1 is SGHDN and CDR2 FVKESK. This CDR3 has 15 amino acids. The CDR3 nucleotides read TGTGCCAGCAGCCAAGACGACAGGGTAGCCGGGGGCTACACCTTC. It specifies CASSQDDRVAGGYTF.

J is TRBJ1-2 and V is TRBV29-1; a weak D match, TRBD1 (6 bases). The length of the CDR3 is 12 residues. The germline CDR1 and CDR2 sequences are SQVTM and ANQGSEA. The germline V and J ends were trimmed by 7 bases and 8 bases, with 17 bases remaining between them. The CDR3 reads CSALRGGYGYTF. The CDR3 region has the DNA TGCAGCGCTCTCAGGGGTGGCTACGGCTACACCTTC.

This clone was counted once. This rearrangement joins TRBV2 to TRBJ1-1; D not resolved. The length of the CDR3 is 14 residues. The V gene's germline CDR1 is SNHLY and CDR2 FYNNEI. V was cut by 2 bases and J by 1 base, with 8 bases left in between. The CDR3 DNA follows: TGTGCCAGCAGTGAATATGGAGGGAACACTGAAGCTTTCTTT. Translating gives CASSEYGGNTEAFF.

CDR3 coding DNA: TGCGCCAGCAGCTTAGGACAGGTCGAGATCTACGAGCAGTACTTC. This translates into CASSLGQVEIYEQYF. The rearrangement links TRBV5-1 to TRBJ2-7; 7 bases agree with TRBD1. Germline CDR1 and CDR2: SGHRS and YFSETQ. Trimming at V came to 2 bases and at J to 3 bases, leaving 8 bases not matched to a gene. The CDR3 is made up of 15 amino acids.

The CDR3, as DNA: TGCGCCAGCAGCCCCCTAGGCGGGAGCACAGATACGCAGTATTTT. It encodes CASSPLGGSTDTQYF. This rearrangement joins TRBV5-1 to TRBJ2-3, with a possible D match to TRBD2 (5 bases). This CDR3 is 15 amino acids long. The germline V gene has CDR1 SGHRS and CDR2 YFSETQ. Trimming pared 4 bases from V and 0 bases from J, leaving 12 bases between.

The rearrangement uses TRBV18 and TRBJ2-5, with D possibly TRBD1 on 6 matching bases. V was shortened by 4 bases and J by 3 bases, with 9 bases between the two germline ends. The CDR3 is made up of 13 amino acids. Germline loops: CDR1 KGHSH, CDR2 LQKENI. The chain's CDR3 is CASSRNREETQYF. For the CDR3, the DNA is TGTGCCAGCTCACGTAACAGGGAAGAGACCCAGTACTTC.

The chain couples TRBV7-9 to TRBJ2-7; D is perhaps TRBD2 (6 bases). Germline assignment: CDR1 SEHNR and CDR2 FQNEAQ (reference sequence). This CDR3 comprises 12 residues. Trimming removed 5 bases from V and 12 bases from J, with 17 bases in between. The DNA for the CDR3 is TGTGCCAGCAGCCTCTGGGACGGAGGGATGTACTTC. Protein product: CASSLWDGGMYF.

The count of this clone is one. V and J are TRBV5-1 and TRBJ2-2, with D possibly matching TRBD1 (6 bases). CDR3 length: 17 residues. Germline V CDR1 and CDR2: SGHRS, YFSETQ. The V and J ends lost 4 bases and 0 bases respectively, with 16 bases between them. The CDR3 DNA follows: TGCGCCAGCAGCCCCGCCCCGGGACAAACGAACACCGGGGAGCTGTTTTTT. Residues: CASSPAPGQTNTGELFF.

CDR3 in DNA: TGTGCCAGCAGCACCTCGCAGGGGGGCACCGGGGAGCTGTTTTTT. Encoded protein: CASSTSQGGTGELFF. The V gene is TRBV7-2, the J gene TRBJ2-2; TRBD1 might be the D (7 bases). This CDR3 comprises 15 residues. CDR1 SGHTA and CDR2 FQGNSA come from the germline V gene. With 5 bases removed from V and 4 bases from J, the gap between germline ends came to 14 bases.

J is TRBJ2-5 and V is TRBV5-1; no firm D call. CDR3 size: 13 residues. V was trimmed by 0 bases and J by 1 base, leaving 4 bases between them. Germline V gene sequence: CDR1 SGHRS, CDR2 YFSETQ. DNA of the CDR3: TGCGCCAGCAGCTTGGGCAGCCAAGAGACCCAGTACTTC. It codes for CASSLGSQETQYF.

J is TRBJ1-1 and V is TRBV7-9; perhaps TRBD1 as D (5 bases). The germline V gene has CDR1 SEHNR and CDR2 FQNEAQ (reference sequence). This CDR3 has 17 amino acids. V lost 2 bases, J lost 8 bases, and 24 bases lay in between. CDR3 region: CASSLFPPYTTGAEAFF. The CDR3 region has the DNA TGTGCCAGCAGCTTATTCCCTCCTTACACTACTGGGGCCGAAGCTTTCTTT.

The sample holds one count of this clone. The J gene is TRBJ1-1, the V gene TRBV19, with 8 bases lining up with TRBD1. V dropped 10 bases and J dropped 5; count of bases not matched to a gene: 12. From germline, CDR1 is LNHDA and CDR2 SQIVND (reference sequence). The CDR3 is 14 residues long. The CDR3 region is CATRPKDRETEAFF. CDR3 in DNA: TGTGCCACTAGACCCAAGGACAGGGAAACTGAAGCTTTCTTT.

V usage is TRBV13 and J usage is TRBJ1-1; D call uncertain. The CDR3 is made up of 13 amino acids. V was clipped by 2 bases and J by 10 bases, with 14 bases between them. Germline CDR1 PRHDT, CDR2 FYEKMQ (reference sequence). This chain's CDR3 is CASSLTVSTGAFF. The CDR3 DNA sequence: TGTGCCAGCAGCTTAACGGTTAGTACGGGAGCTTTCTTT. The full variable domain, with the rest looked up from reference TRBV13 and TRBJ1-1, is AAGVIQSPRHLIKEKRETATLKCYPIPRHDTVYWYQQGPGQDPQFLISFYEKMQSDKGSIPDRFSAQQFSDYHSELNMSSLELGDSALYFCASSLTVSTGAFFGQGTRLTVV.

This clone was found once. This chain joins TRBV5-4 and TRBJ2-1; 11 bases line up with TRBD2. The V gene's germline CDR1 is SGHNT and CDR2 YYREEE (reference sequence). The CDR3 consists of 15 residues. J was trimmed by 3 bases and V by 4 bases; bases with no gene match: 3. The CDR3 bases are TGTGCCAGCAGCCCCGGGACTAGCGGCTACAATGAGCAGTTCTTC. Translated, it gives CASSPGTSGYNEQFF. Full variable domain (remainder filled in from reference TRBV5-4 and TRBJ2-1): ETGVTQSPTHLIKTRGQQVTLRCSSQSGHNTVSWYQQALGQGPQFIFQYYREEENGRGNFPPRFSGLQFPNYSSELNVNALELDDSALYLCASSPGTSGYNEQFFGPGTRLTVL.